This T cell receptor beta chain was recorded in a study of shared clonotypes between healthy human individuals. Broader study findings: Measured sharing among donors was expected to vary with sequencing depth.

The method was immunoSEQ multiplex PCR; TCRdb's version includes in-frame clones alone and lacks a portion of them. The table includes 470,000 or so clones, roughly 80% detected once. HIV-negative, healthy adults without recent acute infections or vaccinations were the donors. Every donor was a Caucasian adult from Nashville, Tennessee. Germline V gives CDR1 MDHEN, CDR2 SYDVKM. V was shortened by 7 bases and J by 2 bases, with 6 bases between the two germline ends. There are 12 residues in the CDR3. This clone was observed a few times. The antigen is unknown. The material sequenced was PBMCs. This TCR was sampled from a woman aged 35 to 49 in good health. Some clones in this sample may be carry-over from other donors' samples. V gene TRBV28 combines with J gene TRBJ1-5; D gene unclear. In DNA form, the CDR3 reads TGTGCCAGCAATGGTGGCAATCAGCCCCAGCATTTT. Translated: CASNGGNQPQHF.